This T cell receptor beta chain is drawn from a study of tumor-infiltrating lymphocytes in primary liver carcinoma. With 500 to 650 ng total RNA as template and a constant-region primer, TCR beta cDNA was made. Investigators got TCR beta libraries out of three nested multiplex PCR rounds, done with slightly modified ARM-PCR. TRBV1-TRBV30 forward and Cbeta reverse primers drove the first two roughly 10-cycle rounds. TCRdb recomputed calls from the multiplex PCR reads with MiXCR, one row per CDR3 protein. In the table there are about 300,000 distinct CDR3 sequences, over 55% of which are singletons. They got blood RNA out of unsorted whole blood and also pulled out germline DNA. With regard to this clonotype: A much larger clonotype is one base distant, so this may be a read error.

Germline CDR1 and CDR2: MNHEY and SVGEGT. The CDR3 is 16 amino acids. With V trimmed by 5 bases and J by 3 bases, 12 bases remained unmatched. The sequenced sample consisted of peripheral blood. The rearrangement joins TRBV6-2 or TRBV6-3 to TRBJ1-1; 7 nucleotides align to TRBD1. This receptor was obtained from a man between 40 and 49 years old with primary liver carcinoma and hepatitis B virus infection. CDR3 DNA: TGTGCCAGCAGTCGCCCAGAGGGGGCCCTGGACACTGAAGCTTTCTTT. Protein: CASSRPEGALDTEAFF.